This TCR beta chain was captured by sequencing in a study of cytomegalovirus exposure and HLA in healthy donors. As for this clone: Antigen: not known.

Use of 60 Vbeta and 13 Jbeta primers characterized the PCR. The table came from immunoSEQ multiplex PCR; TCRdb's copy has only in-frame clones and leaves some out. Of some 200,000 clones in the sample, more than 65% are singletons; the top ten hold more than 1.5%. Study observations and caveats: Rarity held for most TCR sequences, but there were some public TCRs that occurred in many donors.

V lost 0 bases, J lost 7 bases, and 8 bases stayed unmatched. This CDR3 comprises 15 residues. Germline V CDR1 and CDR2: SGDLS, YYNGEE. The clonotype comes from a girl aged 10-17 years in good health and CMV-seropositive. The rearrangement uses TRBV9 and TRBJ2-7; 9 nucleotides match TRBD2. The sample taken for sequencing was PBMCs. CDR3 coding DNA: TGTGCCAGCAGCGTAGGTGCGGGGGGGCCTCGGGAGCAGTACTTC. It is translated as CASSVGAGGPREQYF. Filled out from reference TRBV9 and TRBJ2-7, the complete variable domain reads DSGVTQTPKHLITATGQRVTLRCSPRSGDLSVYWYQQSLDQGLQFLIQYYNGEERAKGNILERFSAQQFPDLHSELNLSSLELGDSALYFCASSVGAGGPREQYFGPGTRLTVT.